These 17 T cell receptor beta chains originate from one sample sequenced in a study of cytomegalovirus exposure and HLA in healthy donors. Assay used: immunoSEQ multiplex PCR; TCRdb lists only in-frame clones, some missing. Here the sample spans under 250,000 clones, roughly 80% being singletons. Input material: PBMCs. Every receptor here comes from a woman younger than 35 in good health and CMV-seronegative.

This rearrangement joins TRBV11-2 to TRBJ1-1; D may be TRBD1 (6 bases). The germline CDR1 and CDR2 sequences are SGHAT and FQNNGV. V was pared by 1 base and J by 1 base, with 13 bases between. CDR3 length: 16 residues. This CDR3 is CASSLGWGARNTEAFF. CDR3 nucleotide sequence: TGTGCCAGCAGCTTAGGATGGGGGGCCAGGAACACTGAAGCTTTCTTT.

The V gene is TRBV7-9, the J gene TRBJ1-5; D unresolved. Germline values: CDR1 SEHNR, CDR2 FQNEAQ (reference sequence). This CDR3 has 16 residues. V gave up 1 base and J gave up 0 bases, with 10 bases separating them. The CDR3 region has the DNA TGTGCCAGCAGCTTAGGAGCGGGTTATAGCAATCAGCCCCAGCATTTT. Its translation: CASSLGAGYSNQPQHF.

V is TRBV29-1 and J is TRBJ2-1; D call uncertain. The CDR3 is made up of 10 amino acids. CDR1 SQVTM and CDR2 ANQGSEA come from the germline V gene. Deletions cut 7 bases from V and 5 bases from J, with 6 bases between. DNA for the CDR3: TGCAGCGCAGCCGACAATGAGCAGTTCTTC. Its protein is CSAADNEQFF.

The CDR3 here is CASTRDRGPWSYGYTF. In DNA form, the CDR3 reads TGTGCCAGTACCCGGGACAGGGGCCCATGGAGCTATGGCTACACCTTC. The J gene is TRBJ1-2, the V gene TRBV19, with 10 bases identical to TRBD1. The CDR3 has 16 amino acids. The germline V gene encodes CDR1 LNHDA and CDR2 SQIVND (reference sequence). With 7 bases clipped from V and 4 bases from J, the junction kept 12 bases outside the gene matches.

The rearrangement uses TRBV5-5 and TRBJ2-7; 12 positions match TRBD1. V shed 3 bases, J shed 10 bases, and the junction held 8 bases outside the gene matches. This CDR3 is 14 amino acids long. The germline V gene has CDR1 SGHKS and CDR2 YYEKEE (reference sequence). DNA for the CDR3: TGTGCCAGCAGCTCCACCGGGACAGGGGGCAATCAGTACTTC. Translating gives CASSSTGTGGNQYF.

The chain is built from TRBV5-1 and TRBJ1-1, with 11 bases matching TRBD1. The trim removed 4 bases at V and 4 bases at J, leaving 3 bases unmatched. Per germline, CDR1 SGHRS and CDR2 YFSETQ. The CDR3 sequence is 14 residues long. The CDR3 region is CASSPGTGGTEAFF. The CDR3 DNA follows: TGCGCCAGCAGCCCGGGGACAGGGGGCACTGAAGCTTTCTTT.

This chain links TRBV7-3 with TRBJ2-1; 8 bases align to TRBD1. V shed 5 bases, J shed 4 bases, and the junction held 10 bases outside the gene matches. CDR1 is SGHTA, CDR2 FQGTGA, per germline. The CDR3 sequence is 16 residues long. The CDR3 reads CASSVTGTGLYNEQFF. CDR3 bases: TGTGCCAGCAGCGTCACCGGGACAGGCTTATACAATGAGCAGTTCTTC.

The chain recombines TRBV6-4 with TRBJ2-2; 12 nucleotides align to TRBD2. The CDR3 totals 15 residues. The germline gives CDR1 MRHNA, CDR2 SNTAGT. Trimming at V came to 5 bases and at J to 3 bases, leaving 1 base not matched to a gene. The CDR3 bases are TGTGCCAGCAGTAGGACTAGCGGGGACACCGGGGAGCTGTTTTTT. Translation gives CASSRTSGDTGELFF.

J is TRBJ2-7 and V is TRBV18; 8 bases are a match to TRBD2. This CDR3 has 12 amino acids. CDR1 is KGHSH and CDR2 is LQKENI in the germline V gene. The V and J ends lost 6 bases and 6 bases, in that order; junction bases with no gene match: 4. CDR3 sequence reads: CASSPGGGEQYF. The CDR3 DNA follows: TGTGCCAGCTCCCCCGGGGGGGGCGAGCAGTACTTC.

The chain recombines TRBV10-2 with TRBJ2-7, with D possibly TRBD2 on 6 matching bases. V lost 5 bases and J 1 base, leaving 12 bases between the germline ends. The germline V gene has CDR1 WSHSY and CDR2 SAAADI. CDR3 length equals 14 residues. CDR3 DNA sequence: TGCGCCAGCAGTAGTTTGACTAGATCCTACGAGCAGTACTTC. Translated: CASSSLTRSYEQYF.

V usage is TRBV4-1 and J usage is TRBJ2-7; 7 bases align to TRBD1. The ends lost 6 bases at V and 2 bases at J; junction bases unmatched: 10. This CDR3 is built from 15 residues. CDR1 is MGHRA, CDR2 YSYEKL, per germline. The CDR3 coding sequence is TGCGCCAGCAGTTCCTCCAGGGGGATAACCTACGAGCAGTACTTC. It translates to CASSSSRGITYEQYF.

This chain uses TRBV5-1 with TRBJ1-1, with TRBD1 identical over 7 bases. The CDR3 has 15 residues. In germline, CDR1 is SGHRS, CDR2 YFSETQ. Unmatched junction bases numbered 7, after V lost 4 bases and J lost 1 base. In DNA, the CDR3 is TGCGCCAGCAGCCCCACAGGGGCGACGAACACTGAAGCTTTCTTT. Encoded protein: CASSPTGATNTEAFF.

This chain uses TRBV6-5 with TRBJ1-2; D gene unclear. CDR1 and CDR2 (germline): MNHEY, SVGAGI. V lost 2 bases and J lost 0, with 10 bases in between. This CDR3 contains 15 residues. This CDR3 is CASSYGPESNYGYTF. The CDR3 bases are TGTGCCAGCAGTTACGGTCCGGAGTCTAACTATGGCTACACCTTC.

V gene TRBV28 combines with J gene TRBJ1-2; D is unclear. This CDR3 is 12 amino acids long. V lost 3 bases, J lost 3 bases, and 5 bases lay in between. Germline CDR1 MDHEN, CDR2 SYDVKM. The CDR3 region is CASSFVDYGYTF. The DNA of the CDR3 is TGTGCCAGCAGTTTTGTAGACTATGGCTACACCTTC.

The rearrangement links TRBV5-6 to TRBJ1-2, with a weak D call TRBD1 (5 bases). Germline V CDR1 and CDR2: SGHDT, YYEEEE. V lost 4 bases, J lost 3 bases, and 19 bases lay in between. The CDR3 covers 16 residues. CDR3 sequence reads: CASSAGQYRGDYGYTF. The CDR3 coding sequence is TGTGCCAGCAGCGCCGGCCAGTATCGGGGGGACTATGGCTACACCTTC.

The V call is TRBV5-1, the J call TRBJ2-7; 13 bases are shared with TRBD2. After removal of 3 bases from V and 5 bases from J, the junction contained 2 bases not matched to a gene. Germline CDR1 SGHRS, CDR2 YFSETQ. The CDR3 is 14 amino acids. DNA of the CDR3: TGCGCCAGCAGCTCCGGACTAGCGGGAGACGAGCAGTACTTC. Encoded protein: CASSSGLAGDEQYF.

The rearrangement links TRBV9 to TRBJ1-4; D is possibly TRBD1 (5 bases). The CDR3 is 15 residues long. The germline V gene has CDR1 SGDLS and CDR2 YYNGEE. The V and J ends lost 4 bases and 8 bases respectively, with 18 bases between them. The CDR3 nucleotides read TGTGCCAGCAGCCCCCTTGGCGGGGCGGGAGAAAAACTGTTTTTT. Translation gives CASSPLGGAGEKLFF.